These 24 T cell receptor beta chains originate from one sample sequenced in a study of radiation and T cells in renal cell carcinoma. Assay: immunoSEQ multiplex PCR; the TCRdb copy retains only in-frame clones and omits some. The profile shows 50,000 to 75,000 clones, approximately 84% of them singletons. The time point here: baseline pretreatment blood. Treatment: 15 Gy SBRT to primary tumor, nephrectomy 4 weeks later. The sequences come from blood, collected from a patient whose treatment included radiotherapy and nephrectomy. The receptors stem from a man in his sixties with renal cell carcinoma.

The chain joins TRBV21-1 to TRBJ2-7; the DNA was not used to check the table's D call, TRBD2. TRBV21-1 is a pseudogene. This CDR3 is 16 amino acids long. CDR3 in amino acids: CASSKEDCYHSYEQYF. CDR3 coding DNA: TGTGCCAGCAGCAAAGAAGACTGCTACCACTCCTACGAGCAGTACTTC.

The CDR3 spells CASSIDLNIQYF. Here the CDR3 DNA reads TGTGCCAGCAGTATTGACCTAAACATTCAGTACTTC. The chain employs TRBV2 and TRBJ2-4; no clear D. The CDR3 is 12 amino acids. Between the trimmed V and J ends, which lost 5 bases and 6 bases, there was a span of 8 bases. Germline V gives CDR1 SNHLY, CDR2 FYNNEI.

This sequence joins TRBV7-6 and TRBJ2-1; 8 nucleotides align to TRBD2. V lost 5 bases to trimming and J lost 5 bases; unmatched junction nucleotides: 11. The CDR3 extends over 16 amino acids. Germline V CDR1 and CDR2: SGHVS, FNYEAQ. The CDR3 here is CASSLDAGGFHNEQFF. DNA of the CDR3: TGTGCCAGCAGCCTGGATGCGGGGGGCTTTCACAATGAGCAGTTCTTC.

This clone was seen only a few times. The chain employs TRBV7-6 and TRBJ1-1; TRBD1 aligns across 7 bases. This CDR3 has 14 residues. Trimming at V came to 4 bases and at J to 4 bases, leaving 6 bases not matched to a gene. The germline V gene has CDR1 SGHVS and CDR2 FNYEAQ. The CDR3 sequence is CASSSGQRGTEAFF. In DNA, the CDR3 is TGTGCCAGCAGCTCGGGACAGCGAGGCACTGAAGCTTTCTTT.

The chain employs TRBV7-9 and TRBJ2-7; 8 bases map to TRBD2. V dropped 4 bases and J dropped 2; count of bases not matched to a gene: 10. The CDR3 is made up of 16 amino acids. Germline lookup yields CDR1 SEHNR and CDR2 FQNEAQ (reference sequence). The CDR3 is CASSSHGERGPYEQYF. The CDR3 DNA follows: TGTGCCAGCAGCTCCCATGGGGAGCGGGGGCCCTACGAGCAGTACTTC.

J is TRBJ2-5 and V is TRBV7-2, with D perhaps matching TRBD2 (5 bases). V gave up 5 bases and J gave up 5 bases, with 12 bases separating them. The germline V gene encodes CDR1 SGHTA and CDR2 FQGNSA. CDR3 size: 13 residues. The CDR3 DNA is TGTGCCAGCAGCAATGGACTGAGGGAGACCCAGTACTTC. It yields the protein CASSNGLRETQYF.

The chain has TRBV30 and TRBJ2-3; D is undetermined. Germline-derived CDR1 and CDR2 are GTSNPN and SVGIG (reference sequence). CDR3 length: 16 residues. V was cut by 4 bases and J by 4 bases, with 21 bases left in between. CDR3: CAWNPPLGIYPDTQYF. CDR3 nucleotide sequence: TGTGCCTGGAACCCCCCCTTGGGTATCTATCCAGATACGCAGTATTTT.

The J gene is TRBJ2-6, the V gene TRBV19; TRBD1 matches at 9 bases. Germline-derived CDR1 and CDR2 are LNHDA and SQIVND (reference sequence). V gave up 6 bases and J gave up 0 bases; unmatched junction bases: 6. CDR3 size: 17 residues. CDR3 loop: CASRRDRDYSGANVLTF. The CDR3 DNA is TGTGCCAGTAGGAGGGACAGGGATTACTCTGGGGCCAACGTCCTGACTTTC.

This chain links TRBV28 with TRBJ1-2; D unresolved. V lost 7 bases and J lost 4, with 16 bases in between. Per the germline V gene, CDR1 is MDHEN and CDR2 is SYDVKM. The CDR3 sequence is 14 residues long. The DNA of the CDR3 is TGTGCCAGCACCTTATTAAGGGTGAGCTATGGCTACACCTTC. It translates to CASTLLRVSYGYTF.

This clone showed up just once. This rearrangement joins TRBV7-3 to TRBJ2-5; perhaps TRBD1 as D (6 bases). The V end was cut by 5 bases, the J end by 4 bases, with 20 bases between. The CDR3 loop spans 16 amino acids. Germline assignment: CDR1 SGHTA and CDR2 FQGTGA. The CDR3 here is CASSPRGPQAGETQYF. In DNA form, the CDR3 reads TGTGCCAGCAGCCCCAGGGGCCCTCAGGCAGGAGAGACCCAGTACTTC.

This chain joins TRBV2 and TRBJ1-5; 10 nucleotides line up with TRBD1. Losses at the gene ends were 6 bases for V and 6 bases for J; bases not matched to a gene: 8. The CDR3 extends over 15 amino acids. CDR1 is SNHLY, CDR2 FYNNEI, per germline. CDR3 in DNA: TGTGCCAGCAGACGCTCGACAGGGGGCGGTCAGCCCCAGCATTTT. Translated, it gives CASRRSTGGGQPQHF.

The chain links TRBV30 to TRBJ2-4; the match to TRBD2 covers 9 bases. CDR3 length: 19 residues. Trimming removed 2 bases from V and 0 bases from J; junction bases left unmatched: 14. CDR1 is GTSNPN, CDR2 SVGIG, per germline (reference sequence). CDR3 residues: CAWSIMQYSGSVAKNIQYF. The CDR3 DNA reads TGTGCCTGGAGTATAATGCAATATAGCGGGAGCGTAGCCAAAAACATTCAGTACTTC.

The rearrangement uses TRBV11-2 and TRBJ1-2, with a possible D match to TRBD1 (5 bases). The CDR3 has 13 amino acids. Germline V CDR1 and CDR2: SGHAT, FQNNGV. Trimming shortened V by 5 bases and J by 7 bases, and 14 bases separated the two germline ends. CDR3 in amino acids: CASSGTRQSGYTF. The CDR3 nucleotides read TGTGCCAGCAGCGGGACGAGACAGTCTGGCTACACCTTC.

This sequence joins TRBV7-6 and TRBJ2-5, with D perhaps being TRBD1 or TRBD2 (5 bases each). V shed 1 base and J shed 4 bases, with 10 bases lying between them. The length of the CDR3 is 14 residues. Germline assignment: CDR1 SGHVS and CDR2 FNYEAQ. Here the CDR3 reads CASSLVLGTETQYF. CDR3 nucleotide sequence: TGTGCCAGCAGCTTAGTTTTGGGGACAGAGACCCAGTACTTC.

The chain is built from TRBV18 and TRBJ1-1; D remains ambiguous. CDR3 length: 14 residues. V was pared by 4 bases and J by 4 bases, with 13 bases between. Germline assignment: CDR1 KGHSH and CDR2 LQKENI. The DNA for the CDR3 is TGTGCCAGCTCACAACTAAAAATCAGCACTGAAGCTTTCTTT. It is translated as CASSQLKISTEAFF.

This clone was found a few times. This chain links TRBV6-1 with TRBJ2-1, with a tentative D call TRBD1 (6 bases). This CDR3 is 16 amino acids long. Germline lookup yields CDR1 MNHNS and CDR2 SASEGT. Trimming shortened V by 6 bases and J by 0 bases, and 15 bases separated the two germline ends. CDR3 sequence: CASRETGSNSYNEQFF. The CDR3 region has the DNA TGTGCCAGCAGAGAAACAGGGAGTAACTCCTACAATGAGCAGTTCTTC.

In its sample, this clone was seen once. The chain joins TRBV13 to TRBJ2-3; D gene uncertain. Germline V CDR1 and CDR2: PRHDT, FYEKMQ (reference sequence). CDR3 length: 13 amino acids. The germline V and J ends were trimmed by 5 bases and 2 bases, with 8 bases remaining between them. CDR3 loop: CASSMDLTDTQYF. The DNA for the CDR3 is TGTGCCAGCAGCATGGATCTCACAGATACGCAGTATTTT.

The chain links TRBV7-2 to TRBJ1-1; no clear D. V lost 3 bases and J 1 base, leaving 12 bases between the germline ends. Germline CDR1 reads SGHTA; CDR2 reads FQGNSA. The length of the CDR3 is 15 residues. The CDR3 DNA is TGTGCCAGCAGCTTTCTAGACTTTCCGAACACTGAAGCTTTCTTT. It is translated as CASSFLDFPNTEAFF.

In DNA, the CDR3 is TGTGCCAGCAGCACCCAGGGGGCTGACACTGAAGCTTTCTTT. Translating gives CASSTQGADTEAFF. The chain couples TRBV7-8 to TRBJ1-1, with 8 nucleotides matching TRBD1. V trimming: 5 bases; J trimming: 3 bases; junction bases outside the gene matches: 5. CDR1 SGHVS and CDR2 FQNEAQ come from the germline V gene. CDR3 size: 14 residues.

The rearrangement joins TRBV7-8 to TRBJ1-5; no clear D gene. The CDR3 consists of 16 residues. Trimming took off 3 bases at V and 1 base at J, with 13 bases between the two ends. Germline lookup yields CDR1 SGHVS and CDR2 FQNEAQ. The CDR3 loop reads CASSFTRLGSNQPQHF. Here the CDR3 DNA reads TGTGCCAGCAGCTTTACGCGCCTGGGGAGCAATCAGCCCCAGCATTTT.

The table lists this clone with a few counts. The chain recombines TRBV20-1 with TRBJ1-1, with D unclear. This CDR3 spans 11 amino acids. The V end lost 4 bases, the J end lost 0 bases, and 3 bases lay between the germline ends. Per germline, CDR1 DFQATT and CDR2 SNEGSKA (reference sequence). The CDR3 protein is CSATVNTEAFF. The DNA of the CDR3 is TGCAGTGCTACAGTGAACACTGAAGCTTTCTTT.

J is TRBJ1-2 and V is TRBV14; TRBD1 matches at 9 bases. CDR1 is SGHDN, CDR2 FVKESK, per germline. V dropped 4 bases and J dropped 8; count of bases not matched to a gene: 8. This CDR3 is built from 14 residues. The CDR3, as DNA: TGTGCCAGCAGCCTATACCCGGACAGGGGAGGCTACACCTTC. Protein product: CASSLYPDRGGYTF. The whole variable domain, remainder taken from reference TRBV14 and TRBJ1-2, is EAGVTQFPSHSVIEKGQTVTLRCDPISGHDNLYWYRRVMGKEIKFLLHFVKESKQDESGMPNNRFLAERTGGTYSTLKVQPAELEDSGVYFCASSLYPDRGGYTFGSGTRLTVV.

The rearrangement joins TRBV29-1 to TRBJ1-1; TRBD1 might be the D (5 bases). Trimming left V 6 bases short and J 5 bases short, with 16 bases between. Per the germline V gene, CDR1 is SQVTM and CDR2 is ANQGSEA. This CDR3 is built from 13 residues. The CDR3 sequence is CSVHTTGGTEAFF. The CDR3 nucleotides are TGCAGCGTCCACACTACCGGGGGGACTGAAGCTTTCTTT. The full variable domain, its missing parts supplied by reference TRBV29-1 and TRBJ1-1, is SAVISQKPSRDICQRGTSLTIQCQVDSQVTMMFWYRQQPGQSLTLIATANQGSEATYESGFVIDKFPISRPNLTFSTLTVSNMSPEDSSIYLCSVHTTGGTEAFFGQGTRLTVV.

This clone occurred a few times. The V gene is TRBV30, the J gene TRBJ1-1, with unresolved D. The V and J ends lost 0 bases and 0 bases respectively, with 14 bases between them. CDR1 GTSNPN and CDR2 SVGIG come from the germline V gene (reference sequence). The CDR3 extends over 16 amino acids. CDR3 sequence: CAWSVRFGSLNTEAFF. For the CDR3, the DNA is TGTGCCTGGAGTGTAAGGTTTGGCTCACTGAACACTGAAGCTTTCTTT.